The clone carrying this TCR beta chain showed up just a few times. Antigen: not known. Preparation of the TCRbeta library was carried out with unique molecular identifiers. A single record per CDR3 protein comes from TCRdb applying MiXCR to the PCR reads. This table holds around 490,000 distinct CDR3 sequences, about an eighth found once. The sample comes from a study of T-cell reconstitution after alpha-beta-depleted transplantation in children. Findings of the study overall: The authors attributed T-cell counts and diversity one year after transplant mostly to newly produced T cells. About two months after transplant, alpha-beta T cells reportedly came from several hundred expanded graft clones. It was surviving recipient T cells and thymic progenitors that gave some patients high TCRbeta diversity at day 60.

The specimen comprised PBMCs, mostly from graft donor cells, sampled 180 days after TCRalphabeta/CD19-depleted stem cell transplant. The clonotype comes from a female patient under 10 years old who had a stem cell transplant for aplastic anemia, so the T cells may come from the graft donor.

The CDR3 DNA reads as TGCGCCAGCAGCCCGGAGGGTGAGCCCCAGCATTTT. It specifies CASSPEGEPQHF. V and J are TRBV10-1 and TRBJ1-5; D not resolved. This CDR3 comprises 12 residues. Trimming stripped 6 bases from V and 8 bases from J, with 11 bases between. Germline V CDR1 and CDR2: WNHNN, SYGVQD (reference sequence).